This TCR beta chain was profiled in a study of OX40 agonist ivuxolimab in advanced cancers. At the level of the study: Of mixed ages from about 23 to 79 and averaging about 65 years, the group was roughly 85% male. Checkpoint inhibitors had been given previously to 40% of patients.

Germline V CDR1 and CDR2: MNHEY, SMNVEV (reference sequence). The CDR3 totals 14 residues. Trimming cost V 7 bases and J 7 bases, with 17 bases left between them. Sequenced by immunoSEQ multiplex PCR; TCRdb stores in-frame clones only, minus some. The data contain 60,000 to 80,000 clones, more than 65% of them singletons. General observations from the study: Compared with others, partial responders at 0.1-3.0 mg/kg displayed clonal expansion among the lowest. Expanded clones were, on average, more numerous among CD8+ T cells than CD4+.

Remarks on this clone: The antigen remains undetermined.

The specimen comprised CD4+ or CD8+ T cells sorted from blood, sampled in a trial of the OX40 agonist ivuxolimab. The chain employs TRBV27 and TRBJ1-5; D might be TRBD1 (5 bases). The source of this sequence is an adult with an advanced solid tumor such as melanoma, head and neck, liver or kidney cancer. The CDR3 reads CASTWGQGGQPQHF. The CDR3 nucleotides are TGTGCCAGCACCTGGGGCCAGGGCGGGCAGCCCCAGCATTTT.